This T cell receptor (beta chain) stems from a study of blood T cell repertoires in COVID-19. Participants were aged about 18 to 90 years from roughly 25 US areas. Participants had their cohort set by participant-reported clinical history. The CDR3 runs 19 residues. Germline V gene data show CDR1 as SGHNT and CDR2 as YYREEE (reference sequence). The V end lost 0 bases, the J end lost 0 bases, and 19 bases lay between the germline ends. This table comes from immunoSEQ multiplex PCR, and its TCRdb copy is limited to in-frame clones, with some not included. The sample has approximately 220,000 clones; over 75% are singletons.

The genes are TRBV5-4 and TRBJ1-3, with a tentative D call TRBD1 (6 bases). Sequenced sample: PBMCs or T cells enriched from blood (not recorded which). This clonotype originated in a woman between 35 and 50 years old with acute COVID-19. CDR3 in amino acids: CASSLVGQGRPYSGNTIYF. CDR3 sequence (DNA): TGTGCCAGCAGCTTGGTAGGGCAGGGGCGCCCCTACTCTGGAAACACCATATATTTT.